The 14 T cell receptor beta chains below come from one sample, sequenced in a study of neoadjuvant anti-PD-1 for oral cavity cancer. Only in-frame clones appear in the TCRdb table, and some are missing; sequencing was by immunoSEQ multiplex PCR. The table includes more than 50,000 clones, around 80% detected once. This material consisted of PBMCs, taken before nivolumab (anti-PD-1) treatment. Every receptor here comes from a person aged 35 to 85 with oral cavity squamous cell carcinoma.

The chain links TRBV11-2 to TRBJ2-1; D is uncertain. The CDR3 loop spans 12 amino acids. V was trimmed by 3 bases and J by 5 bases, leaving 5 bases between them. Germline lookup yields CDR1 SGHAT and CDR2 FQNNGV. CDR3 in amino acids: CASSFSNNEQFF. CDR3 sequence (DNA): TGTGCCAGCAGCTTTAGTAACAATGAGCAGTTCTTC.

V is TRBV27 and J is TRBJ2-1; 7 bases map to TRBD2. CDR1 and CDR2 from the germline V gene are MNHEY and SMNVEV (reference sequence). V trimming: 3 bases; J trimming: 7 bases; junction bases outside the gene matches: 3. The CDR3 spans 13 residues. CDR3 coding DNA: TGTGCCAGCAGTTTTAGGGAGGGGAATGAGCAGTTCTTC. Protein product: CASSFREGNEQFF.

This chain joins TRBV11-3 and TRBJ2-1; 9 nucleotides align to TRBD2. Germline CDR1 reads SGHNT; CDR2 reads YENEEA. The CDR3 has 14 residues. Trimming at V came to 1 base and at J to 5 bases, leaving 0 bases not matched to a gene. CDR3 amino acids: CASSLASGNNEQFF. CDR3 bases: TGTGCCAGCAGCTTAGCTAGCGGGAACAATGAGCAGTTCTTC. Supplemented by reference TRBV11-3 and TRBJ2-1, the full variable domain reads EAGVVQSPRYKIIEKKQPVAFWCNPISGHNTLYWYLQNLGQGPELLIRYENEEAVDDSQLPKDRFSAERLKGVDSTLKIQPAELGDSAVYLCASSLASGNNEQFFGPGTRLTVL.

The J gene is TRBJ1-2, the V gene TRBV5-1, with unresolved D. The germline gives CDR1 SGHRS, CDR2 YFSETQ. CDR3 length: 14 residues. The ends were cut back, 0 bases at V and 5 bases at J, with 11 bases in the middle. The CDR3 spells CASSLEAGKYGYTF. DNA for the CDR3: TGCGCCAGCAGCTTGGAGGCAGGAAAGTATGGCTACACCTTC.

The chain carries TRBV19 and TRBJ1-1; no definite D call. Germline CDR1 reads LNHDA; CDR2 reads SQIVND (reference sequence). V shed 3 bases and J shed 6 bases, with 14 bases lying between them. This CDR3 has 14 amino acids. The CDR3 region is CASSMGTRGAEAFF. Here the CDR3 DNA reads TGTGCCAGTAGTATGGGCACCCGTGGGGCTGAAGCTTTCTTT.

This sequence joins TRBV5-6 and TRBJ1-3; no reliable D call. CDR3 length equals 16 residues. CDR1 SGHDT and CDR2 YYEEEE come from the germline V gene. V shed 2 bases and J shed 0 bases, with 12 bases lying between them. For the CDR3, the DNA is TGTGCCAGCAGCTTCGAAAGGTCTACCTCTGGAAACACCATATATTTT. Amino acids: CASSFERSTSGNTIYF.

The chain recombines TRBV9 with TRBJ2-3, with D possibly TRBD2 on 5 matching bases. The CDR3 is 16 amino acids. Trimming stripped 0 bases from V and 2 bases from J, with 13 bases between. The V gene's germline CDR1 is SGDLS and CDR2 YYNGEE. CDR3 in DNA: TGTGCCAGCAGCGTAGTAGCCGGACTTCTCACAGATACGCAGTATTTT. Amino acid sequence: CASSVVAGLLTDTQYF.

The chain has TRBV18 and TRBJ1-5; 9 bases line up with TRBD1. The CDR3 is 16 residues long. The germline gives CDR1 KGHSH, CDR2 LQKENI. Trimming cost V 6 bases and J 0 bases; bases outside gene matches: 6. The CDR3 DNA follows: TGTGCCAGCTCCGGGACAGGGACATTTAGCAATCAGCCCCAGCATTTT. It yields the protein CASSGTGTFSNQPQHF.

The chain uses TRBV19 and TRBJ2-7, with 10 bases that match TRBD2. The CDR3 is made up of 15 amino acids. CDR1 and CDR2 from the germline V gene are LNHDA and SQIVND (reference sequence). J gave up 2 bases and V 5 bases, and 6 bases lay outside the gene matches. The CDR3 reads CASSPGLADTYEQYF. The CDR3 region has the DNA TGTGCCAGTAGTCCAGGACTAGCGGATACCTACGAGCAGTACTTC.

The rearrangement links TRBV2 to TRBJ2-3, with 7 bases fitting TRBD1. The CDR3 totals 13 residues. Germline V gene sequence: CDR1 SNHLY, CDR2 FYNNEI. The V gene end was trimmed by 8 bases and the J gene end by 8 bases; junction bases not matched to a gene: 10. The CDR3 DNA follows: TGTGCCAGCCATACTCCTTACAGGGGTACGCAGTATTTT. Translating it yields CASHTPYRGTQYF.

The V call is TRBV6-1, the J call TRBJ2-5; TRBD1 matches at 7 bases. Trimming removed 7 bases from V and 2 bases from J; junction bases left unmatched: 7. The CDR3 runs to 14 residues. Germline-derived CDR1 and CDR2 are MNHNS and SASEGT. The chain's CDR3 is CASKLGTVQETQYF. DNA for the CDR3: TGTGCCAGCAAGCTAGGGACAGTTCAAGAGACCCAGTACTTC.

The rearrangement links TRBV6-1 to TRBJ1-6; D unclear. Germline V gives CDR1 MNHNS, CDR2 SASEGT. This CDR3 region has 14 residues. V lost 7 bases, J lost 8 bases, and 15 bases lay in between. The CDR3 sequence is CASNSGPWDSPLHF. As DNA, the CDR3 is TGTGCCAGCAATTCCGGGCCTTGGGATTCACCCCTCCACTTT.

J is TRBJ2-5 and V is TRBV11-2; possible D gene TRBD2, 5 bases. Germline V gene lookup returns CDR1 SGHAT and CDR2 FQNNGV. V was clipped by 1 base and J by 2 bases, with 11 bases between them. This CDR3 has 15 amino acids. The DNA of the CDR3 is TGTGCCAGCAGCTTAGCGGCTAGCCGTCAAGAGACCCAGTACTTC. Encoded protein: CASSLAASRQETQYF.

This clone was seen a single time. The chain joins TRBV27 to TRBJ2-7; maybe TRBD1 (5 bases). The CDR3 spans 15 residues. Germline CDR1 is MNHEY and CDR2 is SMNVEV (reference sequence). V was trimmed by 0 bases and J by 3 bases, leaving 12 bases between them. In nucleotides, the CDR3 is TGTGCCAGCAGTTTATCAGGGGCGGAGCTCTACGAGCAGTACTTC. It specifies CASSLSGAELYEQYF.